This T cell receptor beta chain was captured by sequencing in a study of OX40 agonist ivuxolimab in advanced cancers. Across the study: Patients got intravenous ivuxolimab at 0.01 to 10 mg/kg every 2 weeks. The study enrolled dose-escalation patients with hepatocellular carcinoma, melanoma, renal cell or head and neck cancer. A history of anti-PD-1, anti-PD-L1 or anti-CTLA-4 therapy was acceptable, and approximately 40% had some.

Produced via immunoSEQ multiplex PCR; TCRdb's table is partial and in-frame only. Here the sample spans over 40,000 clones, approximately 81% being singletons. Patients were ineligible given autoimmune disease history or systemic immunosuppression. Germline CDR1 MDHEN, CDR2 SYDVKM. CDR3 length: 12 residues. V was shortened by 7 bases and J by 5 bases, with 11 bases between the two germline ends. The sequences come from CD4+ or CD8+ T cells sorted from blood, collected in a trial of the OX40 agonist ivuxolimab. This chain joins TRBV28 and TRBJ1-1; D unresolved. This sequence was found in an adult with an advanced solid tumor such as melanoma, head and neck, liver or kidney cancer. CDR3 in amino acids: CASIVAGTEAFF. CDR3 in DNA: TGTGCCAGCATTGTGGCCGGGACTGAAGCTTTCTTT.